The 9 T cell receptor beta chains in this list originate from one sample, sequenced in a study of technical replicates of blood from several donors. Clones were read by immunoSEQ multiplex PCR, and TCRdb kept only the in-frame ones, dropping some. The sample has 60,000 or so clones; roughly 97% are singletons. Specimen: T cells isolated from PBMCs. These receptor sequences come from a human donor in good health.

The chain combines TRBV19 with TRBJ2-1, with 7 bases lining up with TRBD1. The CDR3 sequence is 14 residues long. Germline V gene sequence: CDR1 LNHDA, CDR2 SQIVND (reference sequence). The V and J ends lost 3 bases and 3 bases, in that order; junction bases with no gene match: 2. The CDR3 sequence: CASSIGQVYNEQFF. The CDR3 DNA follows: TGTGCCAGTAGTATTGGACAGGTCTACAATGAGCAGTTCTTC.

This chain connects TRBV5-1 to TRBJ2-7; 13 nucleotides agree with TRBD2. The V gene end was trimmed by 4 bases and the J gene end by 2 bases; junction bases not matched to a gene: 6. This CDR3 comprises 16 residues. Germline V lookup: CDR1 SGHRS, CDR2 YFSETQ. The CDR3 nucleotides read TGCGCCAGCAGCCCGGAGACTAGCGGGGGGCCCTACGAGCAGTACTTC. Translating gives CASSPETSGGPYEQYF.

The rearrangement joins TRBV5-1 to TRBJ2-3, with D possibly matching TRBD2 (5 bases). V lost 8 bases, J lost 0 bases, and 13 bases lay in between. This CDR3 spans 14 amino acids. The germline gives CDR1 SGHRS, CDR2 YFSETQ. The CDR3 bases are TGCGCCAGTAGGGAGACTGTAAGCACAGATACGCAGTATTTT. It encodes CASRETVSTDTQYF.

The chain links TRBV4-1 to TRBJ2-5; 8 bases fit TRBD1. The CDR3 has 17 residues. CDR1 and CDR2 (germline): MGHRA, YSYEKL. The V and J ends lost 6 bases and 4 bases, in that order; junction bases with no gene match: 16. In nucleotides, the CDR3 is TGCGCCAGCAGATTCAATCCGGGGGCAGGGGGCTTAGAGACCCAGTACTTC. Protein sequence: CASRFNPGAGGLETQYF.

The V and J genes are TRBV4-1 and TRBJ1-1; D not resolved. V dropped 6 bases and J dropped 7 bases, with 15 bases sitting between them. Germline V gives CDR1 MGHRA, CDR2 YSYEKL. The CDR3 is 13 residues long. CDR3 sequence (DNA): TGCGCCAGCAGGAGGTCGCTAGCAGGTGAAGCTTTCTTT. Translating gives CASRRSLAGEAFF.

The rearrangement links TRBV7-2 to TRBJ2-7, with TRBD2 matching 15 bases. This CDR3 is 18 amino acids long. The J segment lost 4 bases and the V segment lost 4 bases, leaving 11 bases of the junction unmatched. Per the germline V gene, CDR1 is SGHTA and CDR2 is FQGNSA. CDR3: CASSSGLAGGQARYEQYF. As DNA, the CDR3 is TGTGCCAGCAGCTCGGGACTAGCGGGAGGCCAGGCGAGGTACGAGCAGTACTTC.

The rearrangement links TRBV18 to TRBJ1-5; tentatively, D is TRBD1 (5 bases). V shed 3 bases and J shed 2 bases, with 11 bases lying between them. The germline gives CDR1 KGHSH, CDR2 LQKENI. The CDR3 contains 15 residues. The chain's CDR3 is CASSPGTRGNQPQHF. The CDR3 region has the DNA TGTGCCAGCTCACCGGGAACCAGGGGCAATCAGCCCCAGCATTTT.

CDR3 bases: TGTGCCAGTAGCCCATCTGGCGGGGGCTACGGCTACACCTTC. Protein product: CASSPSGGGYGYTF. The chain combines TRBV19 with TRBJ1-2; D might be TRBD1 (6 bases). The CDR3 runs to 14 residues. The V and J ends lost 6 bases and 8 bases respectively, with 19 bases between them. Germline V gives CDR1 LNHDA, CDR2 SQIVND (reference sequence).

The gene calls are TRBV27 and TRBJ2-7, with D perhaps TRBD1 (6 bases). Trimming pared 7 bases from V and 5 bases from J, leaving 15 bases between. Looked up from germline, CDR1 is MNHEY and CDR2 is SMNVEV (reference sequence). This CDR3 comprises 13 residues. CDR3 bases: TGTGCCAGCACTGATGACAGGTCCCACGAGCAGTACTTC. It specifies CASTDDRSHEQYF.